Presented here are 15 T cell receptor beta chains from one specimen sequenced in a study of beta chain features in type 1 diabetes (dated by TCRdb to the late 2010s). General study outcomes and caveats: A moderate but significant shortening of TCRB CDR3 length was observed in type 1 diabetes patients in all four CD4+ subsets.

What these receptors recognize is not known. The method behind the library was the immunoSEQ multiplex PCR assay. The entire amount of isolated RNA was reverse transcribed using the High Capacity cDNA Reverse Transcription Kit, so the sequenced TCRB transcripts were expressed ones. TCRdb mirrors the immuneACCESS table, restricted to in-frame sequences. Some clones are absent from its copies; in checked studies, under half trace to an unresolved V gene, and the reason for the others is unknown. The sample contains 160,000 or so clones, roughly 10% of them found a single time. The top ten constitute about 0.7% of the sample. Specimen: central memory CD4+ T cells from blood. The source is a woman between 25 and 40 years old with type 1 diabetes.

The sample holds a few counts of this clone. The chain joins TRBV5-1 to TRBJ1-1; D gene unclear. Germline loops: CDR1 SGHRS, CDR2 YFSETQ. The V end was cut by 0 bases, the J end by 5 bases, with 11 bases between. The CDR3 sequence is 14 residues long. The CDR3 sequence is CASSLAVERTEAFF. The CDR3 DNA follows: TGCGCCAGCAGCTTGGCCGTGGAGAGGACTGAAGCTTTCTTT.

This clone was counted between two and nine times. This chain uses TRBV28 with TRBJ2-1; TRBD1 agrees at 10 bases. The CDR3 is 14 residues long. Germline V gene sequence: CDR1 MDHEN, CDR2 SYDVKM. Unmatched junction bases numbered 8, after V lost 8 bases and J lost 7 bases. The CDR3: CASGAGTGVNEQFF. DNA for the CDR3: TGTGCCAGCGGAGCCGGGACAGGGGTAAATGAGCAGTTCTTC.

The gene calls are TRBV5-6 and TRBJ2-4; perhaps TRBD2 as D (5 bases). V was cut by 4 bases and J by 0 bases, with 14 bases left in between. Per the germline V gene, CDR1 is SGHDT and CDR2 is YYEEEE. This CDR3 has 16 residues. The CDR3, as DNA: TGTGCCAGCAGCCCGCGTAGCGACATAGCCAAAAACATTCAGTACTTC. This sequence encodes CASSPRSDIAKNIQYF.

The chain couples TRBV6-1 to TRBJ2-5, with D unresolved. The ends were cut back, 4 bases at V and 4 bases at J, with 7 bases in the middle. Germline V lookup: CDR1 MNHNS, CDR2 SASEGT. The CDR3 is made up of 12 amino acids. CDR3 sequence: CASSVGLETQYF. CDR3 DNA: TGTGCCAGCAGTGTCGGGTTAGAGACCCAGTACTTC.

The table lists this clone with a few counts. V and J are TRBV29-1 and TRBJ1-3; 7 bases line up with TRBD1. This CDR3 spans 13 amino acids. The junction had 2 bases not matched to a gene; V was cut back by 4 bases and J by 2 bases. Germline lookup yields CDR1 SQVTM and CDR2 ANQGSEA. The CDR3 loop reads CSVGGTAGNTIYF. The CDR3 DNA sequence: TGCAGCGTTGGCGGGACAGCTGGAAACACCATATATTTT.

This chain connects TRBV5-4 to TRBJ2-1; D may be TRBD2 (6 bases). Deletions cut 4 bases from V and 0 bases from J, with 14 bases between. The CDR3 contains 16 residues. Germline CDR1 and CDR2: SGHNT and YYREEE (reference sequence). The CDR3 protein is CASSQDGGTSYNEQFF. The CDR3 bases are TGTGCCAGCAGCCAAGATGGAGGGACCTCCTACAATGAGCAGTTCTTC.

This clone was counted between two and nine times. The chain uses TRBV25-1 and TRBJ2-3, with D perhaps TRBD2 (6 bases). V was pared by 3 bases and J by 0 bases, with 7 bases between. Germline loops: CDR1 MGHDK, CDR2 SYGVNS. CDR3 length: 14 amino acids. CDR3 in DNA: TGTGCCAGCAGTGAGACTAGTAGCACAGATACGCAGTATTTT. Its translation is CASSETSSTDTQYF.

This rearrangement joins TRBV29-1 to TRBJ1-1; D perhaps matches TRBD1 (6 bases). CDR3 length equals 11 residues. Trimming left V 6 bases short and J 6 bases short, with 11 bases between. The germline V gene has CDR1 SQVTM and CDR2 ANQGSEA. The CDR3 DNA reads as TGCAGCGTCCAGGGGATCCCTGAAGCTTTCTTT. Protein: CSVQGIPEAFF.

This rearrangement joins TRBV7-2 to TRBJ2-3, with D tentatively TRBD2 (7 bases). This CDR3 comprises 13 residues. V lost 1 base to trimming and J lost 10 bases, with 12 bases between them. Germline V gene sequence: CDR1 SGHTA, CDR2 FQGNSA. The chain's CDR3 is CASSLVGGGPQYF. CDR3 DNA sequence: TGTGCCAGCAGCTTAGTGGGAGGGGGTCCGCAGTATTTT.

This chain uses TRBV7-2 with TRBJ1-2; D may be TRBD1 (5 bases). V was trimmed by 5 bases and J by 4 bases, leaving 17 bases between them. The CDR3 runs 15 residues. From germline, CDR1 is SGHTA and CDR2 FQGNSA. The CDR3 sequence is CASSIQPGLGYGYTF. The CDR3, as DNA: TGTGCCAGCAGCATCCAGCCAGGGTTGGGCTATGGCTACACCTTC. Based on the CDR3 plus reference TRBV7-2 and TRBJ1-2, the full variable domain is GAGVSQSPSNKVTEKGKDVELRCDPISGHTALYWYRQSLGQGLEFLIYFQGNSAPDKSGLPSDRFSAERTGGSVSTLTIQRTQQEDSAVYLCASSIQPGLGYGYTFGSGTRLTVV.

V is TRBV7-2 and J is TRBJ2-2; D gene ambiguous. This CDR3 is 15 amino acids long. The ends were cut back, 1 base at V and 5 bases at J, with 11 bases in the middle. From germline, CDR1 is SGHTA and CDR2 FQGNSA. The CDR3 is CASSLVSGRTGELFF. The CDR3 coding sequence is TGTGCCAGCAGCTTAGTCTCGGGTCGGACCGGGGAGCTGTTTTTT.

This rearrangement joins TRBV10-3 to TRBJ2-1; 14 bases agree with TRBD2. J was trimmed by 9 bases and V by 6 bases; bases with no gene match: 4. This CDR3 has 14 amino acids. Germline assignment: CDR1 ENHRY and CDR2 SYGVKD. CDR3 sequence (DNA): TGTGCCATCAGGGGGACTAGCGGGAGTGGTGAGCAGTTCTTC. It yields the protein CAIRGTSGSGEQFF.

This clone was detected ten times or more. This chain connects TRBV4-1 to TRBJ2-7; D is perhaps TRBD1 (5 bases). The germline CDR1 and CDR2 sequences are MGHRA and YSYEKL. The CDR3 is 12 residues long. V gave up 4 bases and J gave up 3 bases, with 7 bases separating them. In nucleotides, the CDR3 is TGCGCCAGCAGCCCCGACAGCTACGAGCAGTACTTC. It codes for CASSPDSYEQYF.

This clone has only a few counts. The chain is built from TRBV5-4 and TRBJ1-5; D might be TRBD1 (5 bases). CDR1 is SGHNT, CDR2 YYREEE, per germline (reference sequence). The V gene lost 0 bases and the J gene lost 7 bases, with 14 bases spanning the gap. This CDR3 has 15 amino acids. CDR3 in DNA: TGTGCCAGCAGCTTGGACGCAGGGATAGGACAGCCCCAGCATTTT. Its translation is CASSLDAGIGQPQHF.

This clone was recorded a few times. The gene calls are TRBV11-3 and TRBJ1-1; D unresolved. The V gene's germline CDR1 is SGHNT and CDR2 YENEEA. The CDR3 is 15 residues long. The V and J ends lost 1 base and 3 bases respectively, with 12 bases between them. The CDR3 protein is CASSLVYSSDTEAFF. CDR3 nucleotides: TGTGCCAGCAGCTTAGTTTACAGTTCGGACACTGAAGCTTTCTTT.